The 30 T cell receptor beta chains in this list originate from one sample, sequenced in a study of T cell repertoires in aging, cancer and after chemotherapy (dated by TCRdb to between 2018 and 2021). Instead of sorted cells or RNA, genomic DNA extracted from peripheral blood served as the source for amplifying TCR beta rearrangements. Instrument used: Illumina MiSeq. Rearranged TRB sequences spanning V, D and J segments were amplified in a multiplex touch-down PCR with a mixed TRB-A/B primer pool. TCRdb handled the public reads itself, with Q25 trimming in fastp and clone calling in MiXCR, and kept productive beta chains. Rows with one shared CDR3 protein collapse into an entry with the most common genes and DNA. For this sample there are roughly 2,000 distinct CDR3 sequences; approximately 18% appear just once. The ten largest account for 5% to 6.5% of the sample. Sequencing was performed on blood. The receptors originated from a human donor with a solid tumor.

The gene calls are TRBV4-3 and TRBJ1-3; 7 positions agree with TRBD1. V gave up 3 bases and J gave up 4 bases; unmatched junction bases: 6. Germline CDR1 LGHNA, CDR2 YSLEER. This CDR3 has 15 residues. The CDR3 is CASSQMTGRGNTIYF. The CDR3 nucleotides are TGCGCCAGCAGCCAGATGACAGGGAGAGGAAACACCATATATTTT.

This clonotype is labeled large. The CDR3 spells CSARDRITNTEAFF. CDR3 sequence (DNA): TGCAGTGCTAGAGATCGGATCACTAACACTGAAGCTTTCTTT. V gene TRBV20-1 combines with J gene TRBJ1-1; no firm D call. Germline CDR1 reads DFQATT; CDR2 reads SNEGSKA (reference sequence). This CDR3 has 14 residues. Deletions cut 0 bases from V and 2 bases from J, with 10 bases between.

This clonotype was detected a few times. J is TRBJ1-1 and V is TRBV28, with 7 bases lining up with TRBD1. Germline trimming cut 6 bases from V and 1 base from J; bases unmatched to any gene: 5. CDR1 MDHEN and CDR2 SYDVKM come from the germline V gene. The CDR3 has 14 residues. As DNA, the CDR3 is TGTGCCAGCAGGATACAGGGGTGGAACACTGAAGCTTTCTTT. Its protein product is CASRIQGWNTEAFF.

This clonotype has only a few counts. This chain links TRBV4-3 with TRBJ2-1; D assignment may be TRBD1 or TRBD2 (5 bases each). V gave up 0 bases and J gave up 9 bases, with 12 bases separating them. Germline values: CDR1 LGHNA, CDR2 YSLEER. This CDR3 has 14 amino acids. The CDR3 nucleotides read TGCGCCAGCAGCCAAGAAGGTTGGGGGACTGAGCAGTTCTTC. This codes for CASSQEGWGTEQFF.

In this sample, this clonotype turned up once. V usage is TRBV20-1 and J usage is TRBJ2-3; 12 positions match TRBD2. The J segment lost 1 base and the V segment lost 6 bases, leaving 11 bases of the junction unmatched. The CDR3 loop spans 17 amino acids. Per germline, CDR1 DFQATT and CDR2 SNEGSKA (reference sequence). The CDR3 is CSAKTSGSKGGTDTQYF. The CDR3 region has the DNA TGCAGTGCCAAGACTAGCGGGAGTAAGGGGGGCACAGATACGCAGTATTTT.

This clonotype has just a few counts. The DNA of the CDR3 is TGCGCCAGCAGCCAATCGACAGCCAACTATGGCTACACCTTC. This translates into CASSQSTANYGYTF. The chain couples TRBV4-1 to TRBJ1-2, with a tentative D call TRBD1 (5 bases). Germline V lookup: CDR1 MGHRA, CDR2 YSYEKL. V was clipped by 2 bases and J by 2 bases, with 9 bases between them. CDR3 length: 14 residues.

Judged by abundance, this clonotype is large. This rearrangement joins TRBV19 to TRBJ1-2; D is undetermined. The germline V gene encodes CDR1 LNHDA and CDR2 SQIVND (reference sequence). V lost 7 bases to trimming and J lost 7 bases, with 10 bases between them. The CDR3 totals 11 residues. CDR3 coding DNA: TGTGCCAGTATTGATGATTTTGGCTACACCTTC. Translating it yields CASIDDFGYTF. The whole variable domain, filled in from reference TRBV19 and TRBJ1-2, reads DGGITQSPKYLFRKEGQNVTLSCEQNLNHDAMYWYRQDPGQGLRLIYYSQIVNDFQKGDIAEGYSVSREKKESFPLTVTSAQKNPTAFYLCASIDDFGYTFGSGTRLTVV.

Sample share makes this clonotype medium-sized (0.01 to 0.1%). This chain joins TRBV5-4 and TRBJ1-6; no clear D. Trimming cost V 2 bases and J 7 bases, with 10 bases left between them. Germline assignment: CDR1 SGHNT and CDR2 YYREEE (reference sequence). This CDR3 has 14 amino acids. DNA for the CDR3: TGTGCCAGCAGCTTACGGGGTTACAATTCACCCCTCCACTTT. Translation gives CASSLRGYNSPLHF.

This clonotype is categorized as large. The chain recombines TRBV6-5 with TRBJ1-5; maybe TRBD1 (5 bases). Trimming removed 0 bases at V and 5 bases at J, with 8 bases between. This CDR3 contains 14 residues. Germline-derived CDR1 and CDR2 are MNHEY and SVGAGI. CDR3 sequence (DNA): TGTGCCAGCAGTTACTCGTTCAGGGATCAGCCCCAGCATTTT. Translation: CASSYSFRDQPQHF.

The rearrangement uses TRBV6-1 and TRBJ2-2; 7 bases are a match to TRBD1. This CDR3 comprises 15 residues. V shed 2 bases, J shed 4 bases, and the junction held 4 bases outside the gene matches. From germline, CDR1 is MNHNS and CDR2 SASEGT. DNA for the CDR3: TGTGCCAGCAGTGAAACACAGGGGTCCACCGGGGAGCTGTTTTTT. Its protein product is CASSETQGSTGELFF.

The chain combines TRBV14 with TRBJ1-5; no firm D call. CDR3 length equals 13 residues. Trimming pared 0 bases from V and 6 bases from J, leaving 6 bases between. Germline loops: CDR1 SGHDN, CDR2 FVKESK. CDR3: CASSQDLGQPQHF. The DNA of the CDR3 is TGTGCCAGCAGCCAAGATCTTGGTCAGCCCCAGCATTTT.

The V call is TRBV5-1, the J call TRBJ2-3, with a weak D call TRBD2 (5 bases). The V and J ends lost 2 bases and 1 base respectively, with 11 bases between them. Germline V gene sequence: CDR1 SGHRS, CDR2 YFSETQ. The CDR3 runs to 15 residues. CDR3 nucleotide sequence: TGCGCCAGCAGCTTTCGTGGAGGCGGCACAGATACGCAGTATTTT. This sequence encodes CASSFRGGGTDTQYF. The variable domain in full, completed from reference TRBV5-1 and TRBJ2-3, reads KAGVTQTPRYLIKTRGQQVTLSCSPISGHRSVSWYQQTPGQGLQFLFEYFSETQRNKGNFPGRFSGRQFSNSRSEMNVSTLELGDSALYLCASSFRGGGTDTQYFGPGTRLTVL.

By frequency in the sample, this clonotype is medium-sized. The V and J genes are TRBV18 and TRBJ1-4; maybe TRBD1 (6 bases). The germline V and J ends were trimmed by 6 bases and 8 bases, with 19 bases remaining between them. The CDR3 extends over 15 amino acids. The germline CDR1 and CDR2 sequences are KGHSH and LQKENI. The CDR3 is CASSRDRQDLEKLFF. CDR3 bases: TGTGCCAGCTCGCGGGACCGACAGGATCTCGAAAAACTGTTTTTT. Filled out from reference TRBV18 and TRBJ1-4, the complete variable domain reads NAGVMQNPRHLVRRRGQEARLRCSPMKGHSHVYWYRQLPEEGLKFMVYLQKENIIDESGMPKERFSAEFPKEGPSILRIQQVVRGDSAAYFCASSRDRQDLEKLFFGSGTQLSVL.

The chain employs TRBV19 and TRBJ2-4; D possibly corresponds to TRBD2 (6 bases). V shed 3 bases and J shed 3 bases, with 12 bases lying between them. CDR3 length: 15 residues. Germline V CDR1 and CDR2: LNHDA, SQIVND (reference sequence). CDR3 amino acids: CASSILGGDKNIQYF. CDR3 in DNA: TGTGCCAGTAGTATTTTGGGGGGTGACAAAAACATTCAGTACTTC.

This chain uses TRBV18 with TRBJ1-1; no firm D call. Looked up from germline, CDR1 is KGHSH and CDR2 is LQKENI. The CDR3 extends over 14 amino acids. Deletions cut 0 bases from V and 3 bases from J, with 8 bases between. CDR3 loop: CASSPPVTDTEAFF. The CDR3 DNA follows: TGTGCCAGCTCACCACCGGTAACAGACACTGAAGCTTTCTTT.

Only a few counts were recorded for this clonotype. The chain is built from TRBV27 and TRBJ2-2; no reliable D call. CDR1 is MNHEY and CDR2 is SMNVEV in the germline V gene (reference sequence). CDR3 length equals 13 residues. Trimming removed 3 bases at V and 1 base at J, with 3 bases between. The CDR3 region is CASSFRNTGELFF. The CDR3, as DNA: TGTGCCAGCAGTTTCCGGAACACCGGGGAGCTGTTTTTT.

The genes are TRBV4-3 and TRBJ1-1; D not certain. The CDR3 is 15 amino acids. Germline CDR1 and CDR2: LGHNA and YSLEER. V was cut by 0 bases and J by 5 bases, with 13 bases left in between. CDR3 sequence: CASSQEAPRGTEAFF. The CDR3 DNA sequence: TGCGCCAGCAGCCAAGAGGCCCCTCGGGGAACTGAAGCTTTCTTT.

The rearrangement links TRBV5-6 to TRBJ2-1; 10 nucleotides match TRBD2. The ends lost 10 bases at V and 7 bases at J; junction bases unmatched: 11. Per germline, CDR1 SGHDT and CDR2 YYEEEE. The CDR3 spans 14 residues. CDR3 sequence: CAGSSGRALNEQFF. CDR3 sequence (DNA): TGTGCCGGATCGAGCGGGAGGGCCCTTAATGAGCAGTTCTTC.

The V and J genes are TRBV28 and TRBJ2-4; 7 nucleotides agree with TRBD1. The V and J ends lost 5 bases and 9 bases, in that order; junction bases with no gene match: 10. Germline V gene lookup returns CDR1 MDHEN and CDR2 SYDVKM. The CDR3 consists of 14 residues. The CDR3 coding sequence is TGTGCCAGCAGTAATAGGACAGGAGGAAGCATTCAGTACTTC. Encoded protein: CASSNRTGGSIQYF.

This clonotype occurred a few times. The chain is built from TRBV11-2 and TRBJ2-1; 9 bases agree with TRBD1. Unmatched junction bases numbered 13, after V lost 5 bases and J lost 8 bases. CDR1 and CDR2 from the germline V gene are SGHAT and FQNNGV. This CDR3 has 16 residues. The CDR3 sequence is CASSASWGQGRDEQFF. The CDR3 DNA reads TGTGCCAGCAGCGCTAGTTGGGGACAGGGTCGAGATGAGCAGTTCTTC.

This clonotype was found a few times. CDR3 DNA: TGTGCCAGCAGTCTCGGGACACCCACCGGGGAGCTGTTTTTT. Amino acid sequence: CASSLGTPTGELFF. The J gene is TRBJ2-2, the V gene TRBV28; a weak D match, TRBD1 (6 bases). The germline CDR1 and CDR2 sequences are MDHEN and SYDVKM. V gave up 5 bases and J gave up 4 bases, with 11 bases separating them. The CDR3 has 14 residues.

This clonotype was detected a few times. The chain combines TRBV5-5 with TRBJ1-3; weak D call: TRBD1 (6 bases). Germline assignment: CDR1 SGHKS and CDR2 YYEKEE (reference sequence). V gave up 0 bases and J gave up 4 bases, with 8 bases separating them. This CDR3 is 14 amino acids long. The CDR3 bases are TGTGCCAGCAGCTTGGGGGGGCCCGGAAACACCATATATTTT. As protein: CASSLGGPGNTIYF.

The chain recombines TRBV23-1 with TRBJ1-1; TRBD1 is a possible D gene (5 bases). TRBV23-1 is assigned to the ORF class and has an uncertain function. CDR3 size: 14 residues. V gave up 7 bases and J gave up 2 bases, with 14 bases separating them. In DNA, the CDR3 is TGCGCCAGCACCAACCCGGGGGAAAACACTGAAGCTTTCTTT. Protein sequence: CASTNPGENTEAFF.

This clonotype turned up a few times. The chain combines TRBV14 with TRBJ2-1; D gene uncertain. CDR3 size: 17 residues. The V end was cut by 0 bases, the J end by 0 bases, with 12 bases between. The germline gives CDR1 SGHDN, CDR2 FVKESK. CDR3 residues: CASSQDQRRSSYNEQFF. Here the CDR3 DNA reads TGTGCCAGCAGCCAAGATCAGCGAAGAAGCTCCTACAATGAGCAGTTCTTC.

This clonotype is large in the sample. Here the CDR3 DNA reads TGTGCCAGCAGTTACTCGGATCTCTATGGCTACACCTTC. Amino acid sequence: CASSYSDLYGYTF. V and J are TRBV6-5 and TRBJ1-2, with no clear D. Germline V lookup: CDR1 MNHEY, CDR2 SVGAGI. The CDR3 covers 13 residues. The germline V and J ends were trimmed by 0 bases and 4 bases, with 6 bases remaining between them.

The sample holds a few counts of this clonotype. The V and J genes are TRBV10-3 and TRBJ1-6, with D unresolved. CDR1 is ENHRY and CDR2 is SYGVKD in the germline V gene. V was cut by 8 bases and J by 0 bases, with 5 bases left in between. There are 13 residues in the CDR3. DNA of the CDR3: TGTGCCATCTCTGACTCCTATAATTCACCCCTCCACTTT. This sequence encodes CAISDSYNSPLHF.

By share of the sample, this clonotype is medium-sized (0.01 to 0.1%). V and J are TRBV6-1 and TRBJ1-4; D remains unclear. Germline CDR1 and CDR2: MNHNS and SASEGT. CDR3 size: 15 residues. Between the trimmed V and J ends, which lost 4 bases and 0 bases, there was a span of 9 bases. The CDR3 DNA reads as TGTGCCAGCAGTGTTCGAGAAGCAACTAATGAAAAACTGTTTTTT. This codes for CASSVREATNEKLFF.

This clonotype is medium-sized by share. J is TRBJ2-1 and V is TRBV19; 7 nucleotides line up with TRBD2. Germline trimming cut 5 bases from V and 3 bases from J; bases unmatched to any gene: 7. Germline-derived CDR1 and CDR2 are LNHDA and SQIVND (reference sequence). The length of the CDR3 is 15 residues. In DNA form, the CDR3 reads TGTGCCAGTAGTTGGCGGCTAGCGGACTACAATGAGCAGTTCTTC. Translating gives CASSWRLADYNEQFF.

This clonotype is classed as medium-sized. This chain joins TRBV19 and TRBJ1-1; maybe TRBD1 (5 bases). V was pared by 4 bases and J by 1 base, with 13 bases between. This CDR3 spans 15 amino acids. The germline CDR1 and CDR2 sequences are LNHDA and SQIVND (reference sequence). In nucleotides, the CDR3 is TGTGCCAGTAGTACGTCGGGGGTAAAGAACACTGAAGCTTTCTTT. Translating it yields CASSTSGVKNTEAFF. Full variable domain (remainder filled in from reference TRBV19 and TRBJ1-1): DGGITQSPKYLFRKEGQNVTLSCEQNLNHDAMYWYRQDPGQGLRLIYYSQIVNDFQKGDIAEGYSVSREKKESFPLTVTSAQKNPTAFYLCASSTSGVKNTEAFFGQGTRLTVV.

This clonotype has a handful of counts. The CDR3 DNA is TGTGCCAGCAGCTTGGTTGGACAGGGGGGCACCGGGGAGCTGTTTTTT. Residues: CASSLVGQGGTGELFF. The chain joins TRBV7-2 to TRBJ2-2, with 10 bases that match TRBD1. This CDR3 comprises 16 residues. V was clipped by 3 bases and J by 4 bases; unmatched bases: 5. Germline V lookup: CDR1 SGHTA, CDR2 FQGNSA.